This record concerns one T cell receptor (beta chain) sequence. Under the authors' procedure: Estimates of nucleated cell counts were drawn from the amplification of reference gene primers. Sequencing was performed with immunoSEQ multiplex PCR; in TCRdb, only in-frame clones are kept and a portion is missing. Clone size and V and J calls were adopted from that table, with D and trimming inferred from the DNA. The sample includes around 80,000 clones, 83% seen only once; the top ten take 25% to 35%. This sample is drawn from a study of blood T cell repertoires in COVID-19. Background on the study: Collection of acute and convalescent COVID-19 samples took place in the United States, Italy and Spain.

Germline V CDR1 and CDR2: SGHRS, YFSETQ. The CDR3 runs to 14 residues. Trimming took 4 bases from V and 4 from J, leaving 12 bases between them. J is TRBJ1-3 and V is TRBV5-1, with no clear D. Sequencing was carried out using peripheral blood. This clonotype was obtained from an elderly woman with acute or convalescent COVID-19. The CDR3 sequence is CASSPIVSGNTIYF. The DNA for the CDR3 is TGCGCCAGCAGCCCGATAGTATCGGGAAACACCATATATTTT. Complete variable domain (other parts from reference TRBV5-1 and TRBJ1-3): KAGVTQTPRYLIKTRGQQVTLSCSPISGHRSVSWYQQTPGQGLQFLFEYFSETQRNKGNFPGRFSGRQFSNSRSEMNVSTLELGDSALYLCASSPIVSGNTIYFGEGSWLTVV.